The present entry profiles one T cell receptor beta chain with its context. No antigen is known for it. These data belong to a study of monozygotic twins with inflammatory bowel disease. Findings and caveats of the study: IBD patients had lower TCRbeta diversity (inverse Simpson) than healthy co-twins.

TCRdb re-called the 5' RACE reads; one entry per CDR3 protein, DNA not given. The sample table includes some 170,000 distinct CDR3 sequences. After skipping T cell sorting, the authors isolated total RNA from whole blood. CDR1 and CDR2 (germline): KGHDR, SFDVKD. This CDR3 comprises 16 residues. The origin of this receptor is a human donor with ulcerative colitis or Crohn's disease, or a healthy co-twin of an affected twin (not recorded which). Input material: blood. The chain combines TRBV24-1 with TRBJ1-4; absent DNA, TCRdb's TRBD1 call cannot be checked. CDR3 region: CATSDSQGATNEKLFF.